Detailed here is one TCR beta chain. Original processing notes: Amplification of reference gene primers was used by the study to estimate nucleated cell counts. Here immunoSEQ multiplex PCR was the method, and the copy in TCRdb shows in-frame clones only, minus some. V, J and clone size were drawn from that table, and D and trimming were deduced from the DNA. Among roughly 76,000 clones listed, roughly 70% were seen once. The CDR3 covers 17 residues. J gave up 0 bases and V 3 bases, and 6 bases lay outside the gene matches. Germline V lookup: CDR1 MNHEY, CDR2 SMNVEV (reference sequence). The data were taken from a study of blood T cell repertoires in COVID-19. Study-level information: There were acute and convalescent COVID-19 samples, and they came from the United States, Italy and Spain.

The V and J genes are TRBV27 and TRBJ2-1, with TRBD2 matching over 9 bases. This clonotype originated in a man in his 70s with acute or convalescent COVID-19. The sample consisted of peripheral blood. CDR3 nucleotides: TGTGCCAGCAGTTTTGGCGGGAGGGCTGGCTCCTACAATGAGCAGTTCTTC. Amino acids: CASSFGGRAGSYNEQFF.